The following is a T cell receptor beta chain sequence with its context. The antigen is unknown. Mismatch with germline at one junction end may stem from a read error. This sample is drawn from a study of cytomegalovirus exposure and HLA in healthy donors. Study-level findings and limits: Whilst most TCR sequences proved rare, a subset of public TCRs occurred across many donors. It was reportedly the case that the classifier diagnosed cytomegalovirus status with high specificity and sensitivity. The study dropped some indistinguishable V segments, TRBV6-2 and TRBV6-3 among them. For most TCR beta V segments, an earlier analysis put the productive rate at about 87% or about 30% of the time.

CDR3 length: 15 amino acids. CDR1 is MGHRA, CDR2 YSYEKL, per germline. Vbeta (60) and Jbeta (13) primers were used in the PCR. Here immunoSEQ multiplex PCR was the method, and the copy in TCRdb shows in-frame clones only, minus some. The table lists approximately 180,000 clones, 84% of them singletons. The J gene is TRBJ1-5, the V gene TRBV4-1, with a weak D call TRBD1 (6 bases). Sample: PBMCs. The source of this sequence is a girl aged 10 to 17 in good health and CMV-seropositive. CDR3 region: CASSQVGQRNQPQHF. The CDR3 DNA is TGTGCCAGCAGCCAAGTAGGACAGCGCAATCAGCCCCAGCATTTT.